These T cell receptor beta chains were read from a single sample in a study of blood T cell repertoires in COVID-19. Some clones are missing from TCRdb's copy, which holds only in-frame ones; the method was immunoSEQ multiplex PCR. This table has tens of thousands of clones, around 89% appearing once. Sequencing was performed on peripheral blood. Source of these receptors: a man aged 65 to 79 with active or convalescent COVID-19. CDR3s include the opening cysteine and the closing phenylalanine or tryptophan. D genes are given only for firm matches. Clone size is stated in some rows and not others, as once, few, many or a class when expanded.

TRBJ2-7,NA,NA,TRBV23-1,TGCGCCAGTGGCAGGGGAATGGTCGAGCAGTACTTC,CASGRGMVEQYF
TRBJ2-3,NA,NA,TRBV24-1,TGTGCCACCAGGGAGGGACTGCTCACAGATACGCAGTATTTT,CATREGLLTDTQYF
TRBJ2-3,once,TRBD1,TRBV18,TGTGCCAGCTCACCGACGCCCGGGACAGGGACAGATACGCAGTATTTT,CASSPTPGTGTDTQYF
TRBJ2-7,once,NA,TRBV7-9,TGTGCCAGCAGCTCCCCCCAGGGTCACGAGCAGTACTTC,CASSSPQGHEQYF
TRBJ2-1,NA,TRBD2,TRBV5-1,TGCGCCAGCAGCGGCGCCGGGACTAGCGGGCCCAATGAGCAGTTCTTC,CASSGAGTSGPNEQFF
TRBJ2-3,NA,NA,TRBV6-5,TGTGCCAGCAGTTGGCGGGGCCCTTCTAGCACAGATACGCAGTATTTT,CASSWRGPSSTDTQYF
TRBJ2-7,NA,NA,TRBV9,TGTGCCAGCAGTGTTGGGAGCAGGGGAGACCTCGAGCAGTACTTC,CASSVGSRGDLEQYF
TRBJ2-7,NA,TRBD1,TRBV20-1,TGCAGTGCTAGTCGACAGGGCCACTCCTACGAGCAGTACTTC,CSASRQGHSYEQYF
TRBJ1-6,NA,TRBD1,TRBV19,TGTGCCAGTAGTATGGACAGGGACGTCGGAAGTAATTCACCCCTCCACTTT,CASSMDRDVGSNSPLHF
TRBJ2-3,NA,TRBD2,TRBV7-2,TGTGCCAGCAGCCTTAGCGGGCTTAGCACAGATACGCAGTATTTT,CASSLSGLSTDTQYF
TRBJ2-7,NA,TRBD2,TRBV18,TGTGCCAGCTCACCAGGGACTAGCGGGAATTACGAGCAGTACTTC,CASSPGTSGNYEQYF
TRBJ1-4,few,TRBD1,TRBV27,TGTGCCAGCAGTTGGCACAGGGGTTCTGAAAAACTGTTTTTT,CASSWHRGSEKLFF
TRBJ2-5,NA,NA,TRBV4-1,TGCGCCAGCAGCCAAGACTCAGGGTCAGAGACCCAGTACTTC,CASSQDSGSETQYF
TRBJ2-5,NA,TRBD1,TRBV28,TGTGCCAGCAGTATGACAGGGGGGCTCGCCCAAGGGACCCAGTACTTC,CASSMTGGLAQGTQYF
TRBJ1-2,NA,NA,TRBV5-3,TGTGCCAGAAGCCCGGGCGGGGGCTATGGCTACACCTTC,CARSPGGGYGYTF
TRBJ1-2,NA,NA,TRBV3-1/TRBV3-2,TGTGCCAGCAGCCATTCTGACCCCGGCGGACACCGACCCAAACCTAACTATGGCTACACCTTC,CASSHSDPGGHRPKPNYGYTF
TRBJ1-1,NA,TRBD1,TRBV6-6,TGTGCCAGCAGAGTAGACAGGGCCACTGAAGCTTTCTTT,CASRVDRATEAFF